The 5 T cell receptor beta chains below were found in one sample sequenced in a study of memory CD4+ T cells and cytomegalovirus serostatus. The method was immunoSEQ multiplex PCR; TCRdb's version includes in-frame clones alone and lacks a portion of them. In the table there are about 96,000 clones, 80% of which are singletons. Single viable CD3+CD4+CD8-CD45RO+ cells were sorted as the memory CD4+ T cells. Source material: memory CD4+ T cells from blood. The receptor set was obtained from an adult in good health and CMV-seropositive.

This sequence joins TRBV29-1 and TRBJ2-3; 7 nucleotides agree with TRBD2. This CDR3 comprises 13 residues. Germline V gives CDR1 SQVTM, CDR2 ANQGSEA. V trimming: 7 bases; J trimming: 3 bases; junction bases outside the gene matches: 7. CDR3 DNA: TGCAGCGCACGACTAGCAGTTACAGATACGCAGTATTTT. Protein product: CSARLAVTDTQYF.

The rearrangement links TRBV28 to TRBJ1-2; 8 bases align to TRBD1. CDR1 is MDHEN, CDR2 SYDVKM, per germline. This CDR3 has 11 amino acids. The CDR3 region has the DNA TGTGTGGCAGGGGGCCTTGGTGGCTACACCTTC. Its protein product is CVAGGLGGYTF.

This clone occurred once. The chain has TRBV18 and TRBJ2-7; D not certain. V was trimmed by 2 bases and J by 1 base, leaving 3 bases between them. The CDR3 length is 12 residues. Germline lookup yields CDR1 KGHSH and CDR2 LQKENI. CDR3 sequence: CASSPESYEQYF. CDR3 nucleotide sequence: TGTGCCAGCTCACCAGAATCCTACGAGCAGTACTTC.

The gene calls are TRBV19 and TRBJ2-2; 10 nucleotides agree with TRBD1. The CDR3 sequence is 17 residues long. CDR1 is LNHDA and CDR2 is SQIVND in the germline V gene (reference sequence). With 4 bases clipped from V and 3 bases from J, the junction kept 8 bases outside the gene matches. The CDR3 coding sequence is TGTGCCAGTAGTACCGGTATGGGACAGGGGTACACCGGGGAGCTGTTTTTT. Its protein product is CASSTGMGQGYTGELFF.

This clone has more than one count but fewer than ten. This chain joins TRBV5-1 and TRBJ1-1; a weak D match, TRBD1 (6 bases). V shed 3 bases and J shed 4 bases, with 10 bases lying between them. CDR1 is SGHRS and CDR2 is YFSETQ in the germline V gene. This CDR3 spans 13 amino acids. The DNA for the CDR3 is TGCGCCAGCAGCTACAGGGAGGGCACTGAAGCTTTCTTT. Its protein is CASSYREGTEAFF. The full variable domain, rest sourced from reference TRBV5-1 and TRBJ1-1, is KAGVTQTPRYLIKTRGQQVTLSCSPISGHRSVSWYQQTPGQGLQFLFEYFSETQRNKGNFPGRFSGRQFSNSRSEMNVSTLELGDSALYLCASSYREGTEAFFGQGTRLTVV.